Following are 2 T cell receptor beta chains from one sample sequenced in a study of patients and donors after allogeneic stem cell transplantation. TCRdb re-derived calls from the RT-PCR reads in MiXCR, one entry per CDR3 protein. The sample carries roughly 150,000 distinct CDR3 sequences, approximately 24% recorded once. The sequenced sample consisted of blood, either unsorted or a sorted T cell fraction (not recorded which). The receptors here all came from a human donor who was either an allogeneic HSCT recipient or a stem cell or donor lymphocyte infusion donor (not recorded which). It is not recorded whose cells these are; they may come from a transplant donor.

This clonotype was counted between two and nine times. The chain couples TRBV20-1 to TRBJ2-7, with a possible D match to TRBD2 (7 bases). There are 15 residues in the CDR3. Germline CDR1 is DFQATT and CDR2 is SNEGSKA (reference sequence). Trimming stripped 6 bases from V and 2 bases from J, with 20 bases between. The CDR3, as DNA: TGCAGTGCCCTCATTATGGGCGGGGGCCCCTACGAGCAGTACTTC. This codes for CSALIMGGGPYEQYF.

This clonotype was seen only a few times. CDR3 amino acids: CASSLSTPDRGRRDTQYF. Here the CDR3 DNA reads TGTGCCAGCAGTTTATCTACCCCGGACAGGGGGCGCAGAGATACGCAGTATTTT. J is TRBJ2-3 and V is TRBV27, with TRBD1 identical over 11 bases. The ends lost 0 bases at V and 5 bases at J; junction bases unmatched: 10. From germline, CDR1 is MNHEY and CDR2 SMNVEV (reference sequence). CDR3 length: 18 residues.